One sample yielded the 8 T cell receptor beta chains listed below, sequenced in a study of shared clonotypes between healthy human individuals. Measured with immunoSEQ multiplex PCR; TCRdb has only the in-frame clones, and not every one. The data show some 1 million clones, around 76% seen once. The sequenced material came from memory CD4+ T cells sorted from blood. Subset specified: CD45RA-negative fraction. These receptors were collected from a man aged 18 to 29 in good health.

This clone was recorded many times. The chain recombines TRBV10-1 with TRBJ1-3, with D perhaps matching TRBD1 (5 bases). The ends were cut back, 6 bases at V and 0 bases at J, with 9 bases in the middle. This CDR3 contains 14 residues. Germline lookup yields CDR1 WNHNN and CDR2 SYGVQD (reference sequence). CDR3 sequence reads: CASRATVSGNTIYF. CDR3 coding DNA: TGCGCCAGCAGGGCGACAGTCTCTGGAAACACCATATATTTT.

This rearrangement joins TRBV11-3 to TRBJ2-7, with TRBD1 identical over 12 bases. V was clipped by 4 bases and J by 3 bases; unmatched bases: 4. This CDR3 contains 15 residues. CDR1 SGHNT and CDR2 YENEEA come from the germline V gene. DNA for the CDR3: TGTGCCAGCAGCTCCGGGACAGGGGGCGTCTACGAGCAGTACTTC. Translated: CASSSGTGGVYEQYF. Full variable domain (missing parts from reference TRBV11-3 and TRBJ2-7): EAGVVQSPRYKIIEKKQPVAFWCNPISGHNTLYWYLQNLGQGPELLIRYENEEAVDDSQLPKDRFSAERLKGVDSTLKIQPAELGDSAVYLCASSSGTGGVYEQYFGPGTRLTVT.

The J gene is TRBJ1-2, the V gene TRBV28, with TRBD1 as a possible D gene (5 bases). V was pared by 7 bases and J by 3 bases, with 9 bases between. Germline values: CDR1 MDHEN, CDR2 SYDVKM. CDR3 size: 12 residues. The CDR3 DNA sequence: TGTGCCAGCACCTTGGGGGACTATGGCTACACCTTC. It is translated as CASTLGDYGYTF.

V gene TRBV19 combines with J gene TRBJ1-6; the D is unclear. The V gene's germline CDR1 is LNHDA and CDR2 SQIVND (reference sequence). This CDR3 comprises 13 residues. V lost 0 bases and J 10 bases, leaving 7 bases between the germline ends. CDR3 coding DNA: TGTGCCAGTAGTATAGAGGGATACTCACCCCTCCACTTT. As protein: CASSIEGYSPLHF. Full variable domain (remainder filled in from reference TRBV19 and TRBJ1-6): DGGITQSPKYLFRKEGQNVTLSCEQNLNHDAMYWYRQDPGQGLRLIYYSQIVNDFQKGDIAEGYSVSREKKESFPLTVTSAQKNPTAFYLCASSIEGYSPLHFGNGTRLTVT.

The chain couples TRBV10-3 to TRBJ2-7; D is possibly TRBD1 (6 bases). This CDR3 contains 15 residues. The germline CDR1 and CDR2 sequences are ENHRY and SYGVKD. V shed 6 bases and J shed 5 bases, with 20 bases lying between them. CDR3 loop: CAIREQGGGLHEQYF. In DNA form, the CDR3 reads TGTGCCATCAGAGAACAGGGCGGCGGACTCCACGAGCAGTACTTC.

The table lists this clone with a few counts. The CDR3 sequence is CATSRGGIVIYYEQYF. CDR3 bases: TGTGCCACCAGCAGAGGCGGCATCGTAATATATTACGAGCAGTACTTC. The chain is built from TRBV15 and TRBJ2-7; no firm D call. The ends were cut back, 1 base at V and 4 bases at J, with 17 bases in the middle. The germline V gene encodes CDR1 LNHNV and CDR2 YYDKDF (reference sequence). The CDR3 is made up of 16 amino acids. Filled out from reference TRBV15 and TRBJ2-7, the complete variable domain reads DAMVIQNPRYQVTQFGKPVTLSCSQTLNHNVMYWYQQKSSQAPKLLFHYYDKDFNNEADTPDNFQSRRPNTSFCFLDIRSPGLGDTAMYLCATSRGGIVIYYEQYFGPGTRLTVT.

The rearrangement joins TRBV6-1 to TRBJ1-1, with a possible D match to TRBD1 (6 bases). CDR1 and CDR2 (germline): MNHNS, SASEGT. With 2 bases removed from V and 3 bases from J, the gap between germline ends came to 16 bases. CDR3 length equals 16 residues. The CDR3 coding sequence is TGTGCCAGCAGTGAAAGGGCAGGGGTTTATGACACTGAAGCTTTCTTT. It is translated as CASSERAGVYDTEAFF.

J is TRBJ2-7 and V is TRBV5-1; D unclear. This CDR3 contains 14 residues. Germline V CDR1 and CDR2: SGHRS, YFSETQ. Trimming took 2 bases from V and 3 from J, leaving 12 bases between them. The CDR3 nucleotides are TGCGCCAGCAGCTTTGTAAGTGAGGACTACGAGCAGTACTTC. Translation gives CASSFVSEDYEQYF.